This record concerns one T cell receptor beta chain sequence. In terms of age and location, participants ranged from roughly 18 to 100 years and lived in fewer than 30 US areas. This CDR3 has 16 amino acids. V dropped 3 bases and J dropped 5; count of bases not matched to a gene: 11. Germline assignment: CDR1 SGHAT and CDR2 FQDESV (reference sequence). The sample is drawn from a study of blood T cell repertoires in COVID-19. Study-level information: Samples of COVID-19 (acute and convalescent) were obtained from the United States, Italy and Spain.

Per the authors' pipeline: The authors estimated nucleated cell counts from reference gene primer amplification. Some clones are missing from TCRdb's copy, which holds only in-frame ones; the method was immunoSEQ multiplex PCR. V and J calls and clone size follow that table, whereas D and trimming were derived from the DNA. The sample lists 250,000 to 300,000 clones; 70% to 90% were seen once. The sequenced sample was PBMCs or T cells enriched from blood (not recorded which). This TCR was sampled from a woman between 45 and 65 years old who had recovered from COVID-19. This chain uses TRBV11-1 with TRBJ2-5, with 8 bases aligning to TRBD1. CDR3 nucleotides: TGTGCCAGCAGCTTCCGTCAGGGGGCGTCGGGGGAGACCCAGTACTTC. It encodes CASSFRQGASGETQYF.